These 4 T cell receptor beta chains originate from one sample sequenced in a study of T cells in localized non-small cell lung cancer. The assay was immunoSEQ multiplex PCR, and TCRdb's table has in-frame clones only and misses some. Here the sample spans tens of thousands of clones, approximately 84% being singletons. The starting material was peripheral blood, obtained before any cancer treatment. These receptors originate from an older female donor with stage I lung adenocarcinoma.

The chain links TRBV5-6 to TRBJ2-1; D is unresolved. V lost 3 bases to trimming and J lost 1 base, with 11 bases between them. The CDR3 is 15 residues long. Germline CDR1 is SGHDT and CDR2 is YYEEEE. Here the CDR3 DNA reads TGTGCCAGCAGCTATCGACGGATTTCCTACAATGAGCAGTTCTTC. It codes for CASSYRRISYNEQFF.

This chain joins TRBV12-5 and TRBJ1-4; unclear D gene. The CDR3 runs 12 residues. CDR1 and CDR2 (germline): LGHNT, FRNRAP. V dropped 1 base and J dropped 11 bases, with 8 bases sitting between them. The chain's CDR3 is CASGLGEGKLFF. The CDR3 DNA reads TGTGCTAGTGGTTTGGGGGAGGGTAAACTGTTTTTT.

Notes on this clone: A read error may produce the germline difference seen at one junction end. The chain links TRBV5-1 to TRBJ2-3; 14 bases fit TRBD2. Germline V gene sequence: CDR1 SGHRS, CDR2 YFSETQ. The CDR3 length is 15 residues. CDR3 amino acids: CASSWGLAGDQGGDF. DNA for the CDR3: TGCGCCAGCAGCTGGGGACTAGCGGGGGACCAGGGCGGGGATTTT.

This chain joins TRBV2 and TRBJ1-1; D is undetermined. CDR3 length equals 14 residues. V dropped 2 bases and J dropped 1 base, with 8 bases sitting between them. Germline CDR1 and CDR2: SNHLY and FYNNEI. The CDR3 is CASSEFWQNTEAFF. DNA of the CDR3: TGTGCCAGCAGTGAATTTTGGCAGAACACTGAAGCTTTCTTT.